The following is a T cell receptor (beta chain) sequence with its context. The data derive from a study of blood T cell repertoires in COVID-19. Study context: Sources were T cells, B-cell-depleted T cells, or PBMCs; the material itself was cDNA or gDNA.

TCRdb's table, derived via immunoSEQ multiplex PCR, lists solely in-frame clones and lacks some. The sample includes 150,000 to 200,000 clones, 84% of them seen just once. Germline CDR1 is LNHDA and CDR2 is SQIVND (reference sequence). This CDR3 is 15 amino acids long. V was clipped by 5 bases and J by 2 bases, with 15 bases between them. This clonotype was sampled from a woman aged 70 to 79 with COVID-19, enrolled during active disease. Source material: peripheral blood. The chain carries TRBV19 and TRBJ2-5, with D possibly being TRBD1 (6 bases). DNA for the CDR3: TGTGCCAGTAGTCCAGGGGTCAGGGGACAAGAGACCCAGTACTTC. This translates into CASSPGVRGQETQYF.